This T cell receptor (beta chain) is from a study of blood T cell repertoires in COVID-19. Looking at the study overall: Samples taken during acute and convalescent COVID-19 were collected in the United States, Italy and Spain. From T cells, B-cell-depleted T cells, or PBMCs came the material, which was cDNA or gDNA.

TCRdb keeps only in-frame clones here, not all; method: immunoSEQ multiplex PCR. Among about 160,000 clones listed, roughly 84% were seen once. The V segment lost 1 base and the J segment 6 bases; nucleotides outside the gene matches: 8. The length of the CDR3 is 16 residues. The germline V gene encodes CDR1 SGHRS and CDR2 YFSETQ. The J gene is TRBJ2-1, the V gene TRBV5-1; 9 nucleotides match TRBD1. This receptor was identified in a woman over 75 with active or convalescent COVID-19. The sample taken for sequencing was peripheral blood. CDR3 DNA: TGCGCCAGCAGCTTGTATCCGGGACAGGGTCGCAATGAGCAGTTCTTC. Amino acid sequence: CASSLYPGQGRNEQFF.